A single sample is the source of the 6 T cell receptor beta chains below, sequenced in a study of cytomegalovirus exposure and HLA in healthy donors. In the PCR, 60 Vbeta and 13 Jbeta primers were used. Data came from immunoSEQ multiplex PCR; TCRdb stores just in-frame clones and leaves some out. The table records around 130,000 clones, 8.5% to 10% of them present only once. The source material was PBMCs. The receptors derive from a man aged 35-49 years in good health and CMV-seronegative.

This clone was recorded a few times. The rearrangement joins TRBV5-4 to TRBJ2-3; TRBD2 aligns across 16 bases. CDR3 size: 17 residues. Germline trimming cut 4 bases from V and 4 bases from J; bases unmatched to any gene: 6. Germline CDR1 and CDR2: SGHNT and YYREEE (reference sequence). The CDR3 loop is CASSAGTSGGAPDTQYF. CDR3 in DNA: TGTGCCAGCAGCGCCGGGACTAGCGGGGGGGCCCCAGATACGCAGTATTTT.

The chain recombines TRBV5-5 with TRBJ1-2; possibly TRBD1 for D (6 bases). Germline CDR1 and CDR2: SGHKS and YYEKEE (reference sequence). V lost 2 bases to trimming and J lost 7 bases, with 21 bases between them. This CDR3 region has 16 residues. This chain's CDR3 is CASSFRDIGGVGGYTF. In DNA form, the CDR3 reads TGTGCCAGCAGCTTCCGGGACATAGGGGGAGTAGGTGGCTACACCTTC.

The V gene is TRBV2, the J gene TRBJ1-4; D is possibly TRBD1 (5 bases). This CDR3 has 15 amino acids. Looked up from germline, CDR1 is SNHLY and CDR2 is FYNNEI. Trimming pared 3 bases from V and 6 bases from J, leaving 14 bases between. In nucleotides, the CDR3 is TGTGCCAGCAGTGACACCGGGGGAGGCCATGAAAAACTGTTTTTT. This encodes CASSDTGGGHEKLFF.

This clone occurred a few times. The chain carries TRBV5-1 and TRBJ2-5, with D tentatively TRBD2 (5 bases). The germline V gene encodes CDR1 SGHRS and CDR2 YFSETQ. Trimming took 0 bases from V and 3 from J, leaving 12 bases between them. The CDR3 runs to 15 residues. CDR3: CASSLASGPEETQYF. DNA for the CDR3: TGCGCCAGCAGCTTGGCGAGCGGACCGGAAGAGACCCAGTACTTC.

This clone has a handful of counts. Additional DNA sequences in this sample encode the identical CDR3. This rearrangement joins TRBV7-2 to TRBJ2-1, with a possible D match to TRBD1 (6 bases). Germline-derived CDR1 and CDR2 are SGHTA and FQGNSA. V dropped 1 base and J dropped 6 bases, with 13 bases sitting between them. This CDR3 spans 15 amino acids. CDR3 region: CASSLGLAGVNEQFF. In DNA form, the CDR3 reads TGTGCCAGCAGCTTAGGGCTGGCAGGGGTCAATGAGCAGTTCTTC.

The J gene is TRBJ1-6, the V gene TRBV6-5; the D is unclear. Looked up from germline, CDR1 is MNHEY and CDR2 is SVGAGI. The V end was cut by 7 bases, the J end by 10 bases, with 11 bases between. This CDR3 has 12 amino acids. CDR3 nucleotides: TGTGCCAGCACTGGCCCGAGGTCACCCCTCCACTTT. Translating gives CASTGPRSPLHF.